This section outlines one T cell receptor (beta chain) sequence together with its context. Its antigen is not identified. The method was immunoSEQ multiplex PCR; TCRdb's version includes in-frame clones alone and lacks a portion of them. The table shows 95,000 to 100,000 clones, with 70% to 90% occurring only once. This CDR3 spans 15 amino acids. Deletions cut 6 bases from V and 6 bases from J, with 17 bases between. CDR1 and CDR2 (germline): PRHDT, FYEKMQ (reference sequence). The entry originates in a study of T cell responses to AZD1222 COVID-19 vaccine. Study-level findings and limits: Vaccine-associated CD4 TCRs spanned spike, dominant at 160-218 and 743-854. Vaccination with two AZD1222 doses was followed by a rise in Spike-specific TCR breadth and depth.

The TCR sequence derives from an adult in good health. This specimen consisted of peripheral blood, obtained on day 0 of AZD1222 vaccination. V and J are TRBV13 and TRBJ2-2; a possible D gene is TRBD1 (7 bases). The CDR3 loop reads CASSYRQGLPGELFF. In DNA, the CDR3 is TGTGCCAGCAGTTACAGACAGGGACTGCCCGGGGAGCTGTTTTTT.